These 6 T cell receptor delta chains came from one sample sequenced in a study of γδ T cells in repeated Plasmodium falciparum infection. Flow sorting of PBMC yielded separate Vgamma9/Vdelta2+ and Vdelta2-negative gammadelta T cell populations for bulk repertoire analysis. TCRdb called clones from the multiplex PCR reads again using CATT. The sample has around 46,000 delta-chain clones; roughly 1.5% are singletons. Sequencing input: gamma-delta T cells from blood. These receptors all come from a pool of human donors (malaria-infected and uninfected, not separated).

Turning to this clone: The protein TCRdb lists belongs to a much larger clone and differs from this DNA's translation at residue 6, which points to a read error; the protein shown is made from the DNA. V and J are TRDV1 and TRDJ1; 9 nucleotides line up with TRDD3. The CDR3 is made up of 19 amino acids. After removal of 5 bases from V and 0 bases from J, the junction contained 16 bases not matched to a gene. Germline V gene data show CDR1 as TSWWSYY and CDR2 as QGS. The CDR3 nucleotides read TGTGCTCTTGGGAATTATGGGTACTGGGGGACAGAATACACCGATAAACTCATCTTT. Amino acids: CALGNYGYWGTEYTDKLIF.

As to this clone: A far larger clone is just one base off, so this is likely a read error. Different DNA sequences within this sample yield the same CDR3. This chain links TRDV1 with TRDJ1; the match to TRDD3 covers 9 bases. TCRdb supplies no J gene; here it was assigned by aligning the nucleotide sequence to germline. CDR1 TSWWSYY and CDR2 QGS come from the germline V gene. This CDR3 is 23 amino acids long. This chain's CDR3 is CALGEPANRDWGTPLKYTNKLIF. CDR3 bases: TGTGCTCTTGGGGAGCCCGCGAACCGGGACTGGGGGACCCCCCTAAAGTACACCAATAAACTCATCTTT.

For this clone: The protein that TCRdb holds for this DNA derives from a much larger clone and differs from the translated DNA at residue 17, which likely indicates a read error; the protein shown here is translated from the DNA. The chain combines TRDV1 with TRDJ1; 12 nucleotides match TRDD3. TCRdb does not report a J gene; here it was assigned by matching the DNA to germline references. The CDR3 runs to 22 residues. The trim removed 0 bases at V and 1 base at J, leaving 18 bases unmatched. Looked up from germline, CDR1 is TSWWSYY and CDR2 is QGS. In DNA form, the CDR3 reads TGTGCTCTTGGGGAACTCAGCCTTCCTCCTACTGGGGGATACCGACCCACCGATAAACTCATCTTT. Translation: CALGELSLPPTGGYRPTDKLIF.

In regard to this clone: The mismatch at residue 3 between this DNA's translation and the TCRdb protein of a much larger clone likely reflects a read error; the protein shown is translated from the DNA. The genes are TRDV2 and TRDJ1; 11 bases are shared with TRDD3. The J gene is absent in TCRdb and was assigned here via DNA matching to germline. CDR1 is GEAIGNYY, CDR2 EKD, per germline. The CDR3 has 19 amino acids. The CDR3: CARDSILLGDRRGTDKLIF. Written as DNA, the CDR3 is TGTGCCCGTGACTCCATATTACTGGGGGATAGGAGGGGCACCGATAAACTCATCTTT.

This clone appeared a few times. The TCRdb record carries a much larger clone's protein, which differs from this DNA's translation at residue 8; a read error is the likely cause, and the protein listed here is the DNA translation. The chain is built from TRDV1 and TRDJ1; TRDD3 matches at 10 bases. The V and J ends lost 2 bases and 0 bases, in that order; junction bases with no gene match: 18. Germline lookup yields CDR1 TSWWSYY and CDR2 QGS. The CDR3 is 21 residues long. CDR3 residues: CALGECHPDRGGYGYTDKLIF. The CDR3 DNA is TGTGCTCTTGGGGAATGCCACCCAGACCGCGGGGGATACGGGTACACCGATAAACTCATCTTT.

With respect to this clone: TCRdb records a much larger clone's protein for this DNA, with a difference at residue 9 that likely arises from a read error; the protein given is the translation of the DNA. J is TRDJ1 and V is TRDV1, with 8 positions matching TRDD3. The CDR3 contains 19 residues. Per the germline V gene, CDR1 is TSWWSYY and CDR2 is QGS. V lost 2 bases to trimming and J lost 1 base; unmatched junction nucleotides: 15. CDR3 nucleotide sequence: TGTGCTCTTGGGGAAAGGATCACTAAGGGGATACCGCCCACCGATAAACTCATCTTT. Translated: CALGERITKGIPPTDKLIF.